These T cell receptor beta chains were read from a single sample in a study of identical twins. TCRdb re-analysed the 5' RACE reads in MiXCR, keeping a single row per CDR3 protein. Of some 250,000 distinct CDR3 sequences listed, roughly 13% are singletons. These data were likewise used in another study, on yellow fever vaccine responses in identical twins.

The specimen was memory (CD45RO+) T cells sorted from blood. These receptors were taken from a woman between 18 and 30 years old in good health. The CDR3 runs from the conserved cysteine through the conserved F or W. The D gene is left open where the match is weak. Clone sizes are given selectively: once, few, many, or a class where the clone is expanded.

clone_size: many
j_call: TRBJ2-2
v_call: TRBV3-1
d_call: .
cdr3_aa: CASTPGSLSGELFF
cdr3_nt: TGTGCCAGCACCCCAGGTAGTCTGTCCGGGGAGCTGTTTTTT

clone_size: .
j_call: TRBJ1-1
v_call: TRBV29-1
d_call: TRBD1
cdr3_aa: CSARDRAGTEAFF
cdr3_nt: TGCAGCGCCAGGGACAGGGCGGGCACTGAAGCTTTCTTT

clone_size: many
j_call: TRBJ2-3
v_call: TRBV29-1
d_call: TRBD2
cdr3_aa: CSVGTSGRAPDTQYF
cdr3_nt: TGCAGCGTTGGGACTAGCGGGAGGGCCCCAGATACGCAGTATTTT

clone_size: .
j_call: TRBJ2-7
v_call: TRBV27
d_call: .
cdr3_aa: CASSFSAGDSSYEQYF
cdr3_nt: TGTGCCAGCAGTTTCTCAGCGGGTGACAGCTCCTACGAGCAGTACTTC

clone_size: .
j_call: TRBJ2-5
v_call: TRBV7-7
d_call: .
cdr3_aa: CASSATGYGTQYF
cdr3_nt: TGTGCTAGCAGCGCCACAGGGTATGGGACCCAGTACTTC

clone_size: many
j_call: TRBJ2-7
v_call: TRBV29-1
d_call: .
cdr3_aa: CSVEDPMGPSYEQYF
cdr3_nt: TGCAGCGTTGAAGATCCAATGGGGCCATCCTACGAGCAGTACTTC

clone_size: .
j_call: TRBJ2-2
v_call: TRBV14
d_call: .
cdr3_aa: CASSRPDTGELFF
cdr3_nt: TGTGCCAGCAGCCGTCCGGACACCGGGGAGCTGTTTTTT

clone_size: many
j_call: TRBJ2-1
v_call: TRBV7-3
d_call: TRBD1
cdr3_aa: CASSWGQGGNEQFF
cdr3_nt: TGTGCCAGCAGCTGGGGACAGGGGGGTAATGAGCAGTTCTTC

clone_size: many
j_call: TRBJ1-5
v_call: TRBV4-1
d_call: .
cdr3_aa: CASSQEEDRPQHF
cdr3_nt: TGCGCCAGCAGCCAAGAGGAAGATAGGCCCCAGCATTTT

clone_size: many
j_call: TRBJ1-1
v_call: TRBV5-1
d_call: .
cdr3_aa: CASSSTGSGTEAFF
cdr3_nt: TGCGCCAGCAGCTCCACAGGGTCCGGTACTGAAGCTTTCTTT

clone_size: .
j_call: TRBJ2-1
v_call: TRBV6-2/TRBV6-3
d_call: .
cdr3_aa: CASSTGGLSTNEQFF
cdr3_nt: TGTGCCAGCAGTACAGGGGGACTAAGCACCAATGAGCAGTTCTTC

clone_size: many
j_call: TRBJ2-2
v_call: TRBV20-1
d_call: .
cdr3_aa: CSANRENTGELFF
cdr3_nt: TGCAGTGCTAACCGGGAGAACACCGGGGAGCTGTTTTTT

clone_size: .
j_call: TRBJ2-7
v_call: TRBV6-6
d_call: .
cdr3_aa: CASSYAQRDEQYF
cdr3_nt: TGTGCCAGCAGTTACGCCCAGCGCGACGAGCAGTACTTC

clone_size: .
j_call: TRBJ2-3
v_call: TRBV7-9
d_call: TRBD1
cdr3_aa: CASSPPTGASTDTQYF
cdr3_nt: TGTGCCAGCAGCCCGCCGACAGGGGCCAGCACAGATACGCAGTATTTT

clone_size: few
j_call: TRBJ2-1
v_call: TRBV10-3
d_call: .
cdr3_aa: CAISESGPSSYNEQFF
cdr3_nt: TGTGCCATCAGTGAGAGCGGGCCGAGCTCCTACAATGAGCAGTTCTTC

clone_size: many
j_call: TRBJ2-1
v_call: TRBV24-1
d_call: .
cdr3_aa: CATSDLVQGGHDEQFF
cdr3_nt: TGTGCCACCAGTGATTTGGTACAGGGGGGGCACGATGAGCAGTTCTTC

clone_size: many
j_call: TRBJ2-6
v_call: TRBV6-1
d_call: .
cdr3_aa: CASSSDSSGANVLTF
cdr3_nt: TGTGCCAGCAGTTCCGACAGCTCTGGGGCCAACGTCCTGACTTTC

clone_size: few
j_call: TRBJ2-2
v_call: TRBV12-3/TRBV12-4
d_call: TRBD2
cdr3_aa: CASSSSRPGLAGLAGELFF
cdr3_nt: TGTGCCAGCAGTTCAAGCAGACCGGGACTAGCGGGATTAGCCGGGGAGCTGTTTTTT

clone_size: .
j_call: TRBJ1-1
v_call: TRBV12-3/TRBV12-4
d_call: .
cdr3_aa: CASTTHGTEMNTEAFF
cdr3_nt: TGTGCCAGCACAACCCATGGGACGGAGATGAACACTGAAGCTTTCTTT

clone_size: few
j_call: TRBJ2-3
v_call: TRBV6-2/TRBV6-3
d_call: TRBD2
cdr3_aa: CASSYASGTDTQYF
cdr3_nt: TGTGCCAGCAGTTACGCTAGCGGAACAGATACGCAGTATTTT

clone_size: .
j_call: TRBJ2-1
v_call: TRBV7-6
d_call: TRBD2
cdr3_aa: CASRKTSGPWDEQFF
cdr3_nt: TGTGCCAGCAGGAAGACTAGCGGACCCTGGGATGAGCAGTTCTTC

clone_size: .
j_call: TRBJ2-5
v_call: TRBV2
d_call: TRBD2
cdr3_aa: CASSRLAGSGAQYF
cdr3_nt: TGTGCCAGCAGTCGGCTAGCGGGGTCCGGGGCCCAGTACTTC

clone_size: .
j_call: TRBJ1-3
v_call: TRBV12-3/TRBV12-4
d_call: .
cdr3_aa: CASSLAAAPSGNTIYF
cdr3_nt: TGTGCCAGCAGTTTAGCTGCGGCCCCCTCTGGAAACACCATATATTTT

clone_size: .
j_call: TRBJ2-7
v_call: TRBV4-3
d_call: TRBD2
cdr3_aa: CASSQDRLAVTGHEQYF
cdr3_nt: TGCGCCAGCAGCCAAGATCGACTAGCGGTAACAGGTCACGAGCAGTACTTC

clone_size: .
j_call: TRBJ1-2
v_call: TRBV2
d_call: .
cdr3_aa: CASSEAIGVKGYYGYTF
cdr3_nt: TGTGCCAGCAGTGAAGCAATTGGAGTTAAGGGCTACTATGGCTACACCTTC

clone_size: few
j_call: TRBJ2-1
v_call: TRBV25-1
d_call: .
cdr3_aa: CASSEFRAGTNEQFF
cdr3_nt: TGTGCCAGCAGTGAATTTAGGGCAGGGACCAATGAGCAGTTCTTC

clone_size: .
j_call: TRBJ2-7
v_call: TRBV7-2
d_call: .
cdr3_aa: CASSLAVSLYEQYF
cdr3_nt: TGTGCCAGCAGCTTAGCGGTCAGCCTATACGAGCAGTACTTC

clone_size: many
j_call: TRBJ2-5
v_call: TRBV29-1
d_call: .
cdr3_aa: CSVLTHWGETQYF
cdr3_nt: TGCAGCGTTTTGACCCATTGGGGCGAGACCCAGTACTTC

clone_size: few
j_call: TRBJ2-3
v_call: TRBV20-1
d_call: .
cdr3_aa: CSARIGGGTDTQYF
cdr3_nt: TGCAGTGCTAGGATAGGGGGAGGCACAGATACGCAGTATTTT

clone_size: few
j_call: TRBJ2-1
v_call: TRBV7-3
d_call: TRBD2
cdr3_aa: CASRLSGGDQFF
cdr3_nt: TGTGCCAGCAGACTTAGCGGGGGAGACCAGTTCTTC

clone_size: many
j_call: TRBJ2-7
v_call: TRBV3-1
d_call: .
cdr3_aa: CASSQVTHEQYF
cdr3_nt: TGTGCCAGCAGCCAAGTAACCCACGAGCAGTACTTC

clone_size: .
j_call: TRBJ2-7
v_call: TRBV20-1
d_call: TRBD1
cdr3_aa: CSAPGRGQGTHEQYF
cdr3_nt: TGCAGTGCTCCGGGGCGGGGACAGGGAACGCACGAGCAGTACTTC

clone_size: few
j_call: TRBJ2-2
v_call: TRBV6-5
d_call: TRBD1
cdr3_aa: CASSPSTGGTGELFF
cdr3_nt: TGTGCCAGCAGTCCCTCGACAGGGGGCACCGGGGAGCTGTTTTTT

clone_size: many
j_call: TRBJ2-5
v_call: TRBV9
d_call: TRBD2
cdr3_aa: CASSAGTSGGSGEETQYF
cdr3_nt: TGTGCCAGCAGCGCCGGGACTAGCGGGGGTAGCGGGGAAGAGACCCAGTACTTC

clone_size: .
j_call: TRBJ2-3
v_call: TRBV20-1
d_call: TRBD1
cdr3_aa: CSARDRGLRQYF
cdr3_nt: TGCAGTGCTAGGGACAGGGGATTGAGGCAGTATTTT

clone_size: once
j_call: TRBJ2-2
v_call: TRBV2
d_call: TRBD2
cdr3_aa: CASSPASGGTGELFF
cdr3_nt: TGTGCCAGCAGCCCGGCGAGCGGGGGCACCGGGGAGCTGTTTTTT

clone_size: .
j_call: TRBJ2-3
v_call: TRBV20-1
d_call: TRBD2
cdr3_aa: CSAHWTSSDTQYF
cdr3_nt: TGCAGTGCTCATTGGACTAGTTCAGATACGCAGTATTTT

clone_size: many
j_call: TRBJ2-3
v_call: TRBV18
d_call: .
cdr3_aa: CASSPTSGADTQYF
cdr3_nt: TGTGCCAGCTCACCAACATCGGGGGCCGATACGCAGTATTTT

clone_size: many
j_call: TRBJ2-5
v_call: TRBV13
d_call: .
cdr3_aa: CASSLPSPGETQYF
cdr3_nt: TGTGCCAGCAGCTTACCTTCACCGGGGGAGACCCAGTACTTC

clone_size: .
j_call: TRBJ1-5
v_call: TRBV5-6
d_call: TRBD1
cdr3_aa: CASSLVGQGGIYSNQPQHF
cdr3_nt: TGTGCCAGCAGCTTGGTGGGACAGGGTGGAATCTATAGCAATCAGCCCCAGCATTTT

clone_size: few
j_call: TRBJ2-1
v_call: TRBV5-1
d_call: TRBD2
cdr3_aa: CAGSYRLAGGLNEQFF
cdr3_nt: TGCGCCGGCAGCTATCGACTAGCGGGGGGGCTTAATGAGCAGTTCTTC

clone_size: few
j_call: TRBJ2-5
v_call: TRBV3-1
d_call: .
cdr3_aa: CASSPRRETQYF
cdr3_nt: TGTGCCAGCAGCCCTAGGAGAGAGACCCAGTACTTC

clone_size: .
j_call: TRBJ2-4
v_call: TRBV20-1
d_call: .
cdr3_aa: CSARDQGLAKNIQYF
cdr3_nt: TGCAGTGCTAGAGATCAAGGACTAGCCAAAAACATTCAGTACTTC

clone_size: .
j_call: TRBJ1-5
v_call: TRBV19
d_call: TRBD1
cdr3_aa: CASSALGTGAGGNQPQHF
cdr3_nt: TGTGCCAGTAGTGCCCTCGGGACAGGGGCGGGGGGCAATCAGCCCCAGCATTTT

clone_size: .
j_call: TRBJ2-5
v_call: TRBV7-7
d_call: .
cdr3_aa: CASSLASQRGQETQYF
cdr3_nt: TGTGCTAGCAGCTTAGCCTCCCAACGGGGCCAAGAGACCCAGTACTTC

clone_size: many
j_call: TRBJ2-1
v_call: TRBV14
d_call: TRBD2
cdr3_aa: CASSQDPASGISYNEQFF
cdr3_nt: TGTGCCAGCAGCCAAGATCCGGCTAGCGGGATCTCCTACAATGAGCAGTTCTTC

clone_size: .
j_call: TRBJ1-2
v_call: TRBV5-1
d_call: .
cdr3_aa: CASSLDPGGNYGYTF
cdr3_nt: TGCGCCAGCAGCTTGGATCCTGGGGGGAACTATGGCTACACCTTC

clone_size: .
j_call: TRBJ2-7
v_call: TRBV20-1
d_call: .
cdr3_aa: CSARGGRALDEQYF
cdr3_nt: TGCAGTGCTAGAGGCGGCAGGGCCTTAGACGAGCAGTACTTC

clone_size: few
j_call: TRBJ2-1
v_call: TRBV7-7
d_call: TRBD1
cdr3_aa: CASSLGGQSNEQFF
cdr3_nt: TGTGCTAGCAGCTTAGGGGGACAGTCAAATGAGCAGTTCTTC

clone_size: few
j_call: TRBJ1-5
v_call: TRBV10-3
d_call: TRBD1
cdr3_aa: CASKTGDLPNQPQHF
cdr3_nt: TGTGCCTCAAAGACAGGGGATTTACCCAATCAGCCCCAGCATTTT

clone_size: many
j_call: TRBJ1-5
v_call: TRBV5-6
d_call: .
cdr3_aa: CASSLAGIGQPQHF
cdr3_nt: TGTGCCAGCAGCTTGGCCGGTATCGGGCAGCCCCAGCATTTT

clone_size: .
j_call: TRBJ2-2
v_call: TRBV20-1
d_call: .
cdr3_aa: CSAIRQTNTGELFF
cdr3_nt: TGCAGTGCTATTCGGCAGACGAACACCGGGGAGCTGTTTTTT